This T cell receptor beta chain was documented in a study of blood T cell repertoires in COVID-19. Study-level information: COVID-19 samples from acute and convalescent phases originated in the United States, Italy and Spain. Sample material is recorded as cDNA or gDNA derived from T cells, B-cell-depleted T cells, or PBMCs.

Per the study methods: Reference gene primers were amplified, and this amplification served to estimate nucleated cell counts. Clones were read by immunoSEQ multiplex PCR, and TCRdb kept only the in-frame ones, dropping some. V and J calls and clone size come straight from that table; D and trimming were deduced from the DNA. The sample gives about 54,000 clones, around 86% of which show up once; around 28% is in the top ten. The clonotype originates from a human donor in a cohort sampled during active COVID-19. The sequenced material came from peripheral blood.

Written as DNA, the CDR3 is TGTGCCAGCAGCCCCCCCGACAGGGCCCTCATGAACACTGAAGCTTTCTTT. Protein sequence: CASSPPDRALMNTEAFF. The chain combines TRBV7-3 with TRBJ1-1, with TRBD1 identical over 7 bases. The CDR3 extends over 17 amino acids. Germline V gene data show CDR1 as SGHTA and CDR2 as FQGTGA. Trimming took 5 bases from V and 0 from J; bases not matched to a gene: 12. The full variable domain, completed using reference TRBV7-3 and TRBJ1-1, is GAGVSQTPSNKVTEKGKYVELRCDPISGHTALYWYRQSLGQGPEFLIYFQGTGAADDSGLPNDRFFAVRPEGSVSTLKIQRTERGDSAVYLCASSPPDRALMNTEAFFGQGTRLTVV.